These 18 T cell receptor beta chains originate from one sample sequenced in a study of T cells in Graves' hyperthyroidism and ophthalmopathy (dated by TCRdb to the late 2010s). The library came from multiplex PCR. Sequencing took place on an Illumina HiSeq 2000. The TCR beta CDR3 regions were amplified from the RNA transcripts. For the first round of RT-PCR on the TCR CDR3, the HTBI primer set was used together with the Qiagen OneStep RT-PCR kit. Using fastp trimming at Q25 and MiXCR clonotype assembly, TCRdb reanalyzed the public sequencing data and kept in-frame beta chains. A single entry per CDR3 protein holds the most common genes and DNA from its merged rows. Recorded for this sample are around 56,000 distinct CDR3 sequences; approximately 50% of them occurred a single time. 2.5% to 3.5% of the sample comes from the top ten. The sequencing sample was made of blood. The source of these receptors is a woman aged 60 to 75 with Graves' ophthalmopathy.

This clonotype has a count of ten or more. V is TRBV12-3 or TRBV12-4 and J is TRBJ1-2; possible D gene TRBD1, 5 bases. Deletions cut 3 bases from V and 6 bases from J, with 14 bases between. The CDR3 totals 14 residues. CDR3 bases: TGTGCCAGCAGTTTGCAGGGAGGTGACGATGGCTACACCTTC. It translates to CASSLQGGDDGYTF.

A word on this clonotype: At one of its ends the junction is not consistent with the germline gene, which may arise from a read error. J is TRBJ2-2 and V is TRBV27, with 9 bases aligning to TRBD2. The V gene's germline CDR1 is MNHEY and CDR2 SMNVEV (reference sequence). The CDR3 is 15 amino acids. The CDR3 is CASNFGGRGTGELFF. The DNA for the CDR3 is TGTGCTAGCAATTTTGGCGGGAGGGGCACCGGGGAGCTGTTTTTT.

The chain carries TRBV20-1 and TRBJ1-3, with D perhaps matching TRBD1 (5 bases). V was clipped by 6 bases and J by 9 bases, with 21 bases between them. This CDR3 has 14 amino acids. Germline CDR1 reads DFQATT; CDR2 reads SNEGSKA (reference sequence). CDR3 bases: TGCAGTGCCAGCAGTTACGACAGCCCTCCCACCATATATTTT. Translated: CSASSYDSPPTIYF.

This clonotype showed up many times. V is TRBV5-6 and J is TRBJ2-3; no reliable D call. CDR1 and CDR2 from the germline V gene are SGHDT and YYEEEE. The CDR3 loop spans 16 amino acids. V was clipped by 4 bases and J by 0 bases, with 15 bases between them. CDR3 coding DNA: TGTGCCAGCAGCCTGGATGCTCTCACTAGCACAGATACGCAGTATTTT. This codes for CASSLDALTSTDTQYF.

V is TRBV25-1 and J is TRBJ1-5; tentative D call: TRBD1 (5 bases). Deletions cut 4 bases from V and 3 bases from J, with 19 bases between. CDR1 MGHDK and CDR2 SYGVNS come from the germline V gene. The CDR3 consists of 17 residues. The CDR3 region is CASSGLGPPGPNQPQHF. In nucleotides, the CDR3 is TGTGCCAGCAGTGGATTGGGACCCCCGGGACCCAATCAGCCCCAGCATTTT.

Notes on this clonotype: The CDR3 carries no conserved terminal phenylalanine or tryptophan, so it likely arises from a read error. It is unclear where the CDR3 begins or ends on the DNA, so no DNA is shown, and the CDR3 is as TCRdb lists it. This chain joins TRBV20-1 and TRBJ2-2; TRBD2 is the table's D call, not checked against the DNA. The CDR3 comprises 9 residues, both ends counted. From germline, CDR1 is DFQATT and CDR2 SNEGSKA (reference sequence). CDR3: CSARAFGLA.

V gene TRBV10-2 combines with J gene TRBJ2-3; 10 nucleotides agree with TRBD1. In germline, CDR1 is WSHSY, CDR2 SAAADI. V lost 6 bases to trimming and J lost 6 bases; unmatched junction nucleotides: 15. CDR3 length: 17 amino acids. CDR3: CASRDTGQGGREDTQYF. CDR3 bases: TGCGCCAGCAGGGACACCGGACAGGGGGGTCGGGAGGATACGCAGTATTTT.

The rearrangement uses TRBV29-1 and TRBJ2-1; TRBD2 matches at 10 bases. CDR3 length: 12 residues. V gave up 7 bases and J gave up 7 bases; unmatched junction bases: 4. Germline lookup yields CDR1 SQVTM and CDR2 ANQGSEA. This CDR3 is CSGSGGANEQFF. In DNA form, the CDR3 reads TGCAGCGGAAGCGGGGGGGCAAATGAGCAGTTCTTC.

J is TRBJ2-1 and V is TRBV5-4; no clear D gene. Germline V gene data show CDR1 as SGHNT and CDR2 as YYREEE (reference sequence). The V and J ends lost 2 bases and 9 bases respectively, with 6 bases between them. This CDR3 has 11 amino acids. The chain's CDR3 is CASSFWGEQFF. For the CDR3, the DNA is TGTGCCAGCAGCTTCTGGGGTGAGCAGTTCTTC.

The chain links TRBV6-6 to TRBJ1-1, with D unclear. CDR3 length: 14 amino acids. Trimming took 7 bases from V and 3 from J, leaving 15 bases between them. Germline loops: CDR1 MNHNY, CDR2 SVGAGI (reference sequence). In nucleotides, the CDR3 is TGTGCCAGCAATGGTGTGGCGGCTTACACTGAAGCTTTCTTT. It encodes CASNGVAAYTEAFF.

In its sample, this clonotype was seen many times. The chain links TRBV5-1 to TRBJ2-3; TRBD2 agrees at 7 bases. J gave up 5 bases and V 4 bases, and 16 bases lay outside the gene matches. The CDR3 runs to 17 residues. Germline assignment: CDR1 SGHRS and CDR2 YFSETQ. CDR3 in amino acids: CASSRIQAGPAGDTQYF. CDR3 sequence (DNA): TGCGCCAGCAGCCGTATCCAAGCGGGGCCGGCTGGAGATACGCAGTATTTT.

This clonotype was seen repeatedly, ten times or more. The V gene is TRBV11-2, the J gene TRBJ2-5; D is unclear. This CDR3 is built from 14 residues. V shed 5 bases and J shed 5 bases, with 15 bases lying between them. Germline CDR1 reads SGHAT; CDR2 reads FQNNGV. The CDR3 protein is CASSPTRTGETQYF. CDR3 nucleotides: TGTGCCAGCAGCCCAACCAGGACGGGCGAGACCCAGTACTTC.

The chain has TRBV7-2 and TRBJ1-2; D is perhaps TRBD1 (5 bases). Germline V CDR1 and CDR2: SGHTA, FQGNSA. Between the trimmed V and J ends, which lost 2 bases and 5 bases, there was a span of 24 bases. The CDR3 extends over 18 amino acids. The CDR3 reads CASSLSTSGIGTEYGYTF. In DNA form, the CDR3 reads TGTGCCAGCAGCTTAAGCACTAGCGGAATAGGGACGGAATATGGCTACACCTTC. Variable domain in full (rest from reference TRBV7-2 and TRBJ1-2): GAGVSQSPSNKVTEKGKDVELRCDPISGHTALYWYRQSLGQGLEFLIYFQGNSAPDKSGLPSDRFSAERTGGSVSTLTIQRTQQEDSAVYLCASSLSTSGIGTEYGYTFGSGTRLTVV.

Ten or more counts support this clonotype. The CDR3 is CASSAGGGASDTGELFF. The CDR3 DNA reads as TGTGCCAGCAGCGCAGGCGGGGGGGCGTCGGACACCGGGGAGCTGTTTTTT. The rearrangement uses TRBV6-4 and TRBJ2-2; the match to TRBD2 covers 9 bases. The CDR3 is made up of 17 amino acids. Trimming took 6 bases from V and 3 from J; bases not matched to a gene: 11. Germline-derived CDR1 and CDR2 are MRHNA and SNTAGT.

V is TRBV9 and J is TRBJ1-4; D not certain. The CDR3 totals 16 residues. Germline CDR1 is SGDLS and CDR2 is YYNGEE. Trimming cost V 4 bases and J 8 bases, with 21 bases left between them. Here the CDR3 DNA reads TGTGCCAGCAGCTCAAGACCCAATACAAGGGAGGAAAAACTGTTTTTT. It is translated as CASSSRPNTREEKLFF. Full variable domain (outside the CDR3, taken from reference TRBV9 and TRBJ1-4): DSGVTQTPKHLITATGQRVTLRCSPRSGDLSVYWYQQSLDQGLQFLIQYYNGEERAKGNILERFSAQQFPDLHSELNLSSLELGDSALYFCASSSRPNTREEKLFFGSGTQLSVL.

The sample holds many counts of this clonotype. The gene calls are TRBV19 and TRBJ2-1; 10 bases fit TRBD1. Germline V lookup: CDR1 LNHDA, CDR2 SQIVND (reference sequence). Trimming cost V 4 bases and J 6 bases; bases outside gene matches: 3. The CDR3 is made up of 14 amino acids. CDR3 DNA: TGTGCCAGTAGTAGGGACAGGGGCCTCAATGAGCAGTTCTTC. This encodes CASSRDRGLNEQFF.

The gene calls are TRBV7-9 and TRBJ2-3, with 8 bases that match TRBD1. In germline, CDR1 is SEHNR, CDR2 FQNEAQ (reference sequence). The CDR3 is made up of 17 amino acids. J lost 2 bases, V lost 5 bases, and 12 bases had no gene match. CDR3 nucleotide sequence: TGTGCCAGCAGCACCTACTCTTGGACAGGGCACACAGATACGCAGTATTTT. Translated: CASSTYSWTGHTDTQYF.

The chain couples TRBV20-1 to TRBJ1-1; TRBD1 aligns across 9 bases. The CDR3 contains 15 residues. The V gene's germline CDR1 is DFQATT and CDR2 SNEGSKA (reference sequence). V lost 3 bases to trimming and J lost 4 bases; unmatched junction nucleotides: 9. The CDR3 protein is CSASPATGGVTEAFF. CDR3 sequence (DNA): TGCAGTGCTAGCCCCGCGACAGGGGGGGTCACTGAAGCTTTCTTT.